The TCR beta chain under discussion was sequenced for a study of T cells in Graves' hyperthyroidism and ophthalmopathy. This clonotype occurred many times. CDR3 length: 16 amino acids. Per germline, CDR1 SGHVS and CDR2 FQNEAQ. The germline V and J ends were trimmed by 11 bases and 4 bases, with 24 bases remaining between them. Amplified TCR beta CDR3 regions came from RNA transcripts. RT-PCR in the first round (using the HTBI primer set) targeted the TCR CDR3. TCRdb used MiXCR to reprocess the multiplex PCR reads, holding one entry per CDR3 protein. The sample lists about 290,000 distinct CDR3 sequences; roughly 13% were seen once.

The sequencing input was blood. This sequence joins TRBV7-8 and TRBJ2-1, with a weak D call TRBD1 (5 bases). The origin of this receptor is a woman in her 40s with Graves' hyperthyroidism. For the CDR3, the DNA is TGTGCCGTAGGCAGGGCAGCTTTAACGGCTTACAATGAGCAGTTCTTC. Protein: CAVGRAALTAYNEQFF.